This T cell receptor (beta chain) was identified in a study of blood T cells in healthy people across ages. Study-wide background: Template switching recovered approximately one barcoded beta molecule for every two T cells. Notes on the study in general: Diversity estimated from one million T cells was considered an underestimate. Long-lived donors had more naive CD4+ cells and higher diversity than aged donors.

Next came a second PCR, run for 7 to 11 cycles, which used a sample-barcoded 5' primer along with a J-beta primer mix. TCRdb re-analysed the 5' RACE reads in MiXCR, keeping a single row per CDR3 protein. Here the sample spans 720,000 or so distinct CDR3 sequences, approximately 40% being singletons. Regarding this clonotype: Antigen: not known.

The TCR sequence derives from a man older than 75 in good health. The sample taken for sequencing was blood.

The CDR3 DNA follows: TGTGCCAGCAGGCACGCTCGGACAGGGGCCTACGAGCAGTACTTC. Protein product: CASRHARTGAYEQYF. The J gene is TRBJ2-7, the V gene TRBV5-6, with 9 bases matching TRBD1. The J segment lost 2 bases and the V segment lost 5 bases, leaving 8 bases of the junction unmatched. Germline V lookup: CDR1 SGHDT, CDR2 YYEEEE. The CDR3 contains 15 residues.